What follows is one TCR beta chain and its context. From germline, CDR1 is LNHDA and CDR2 SQIVND (reference sequence). This CDR3 contains 19 residues. V lost 3 bases, J lost 7 bases, and 22 bases stayed unmatched. The record originates from a study of T cells in Graves' hyperthyroidism and ophthalmopathy. The source material, RNA transcripts, was used to amplify TCR beta CDR3 regions. Researchers ran a first-round RT-PCR on the TCR CDR3 using the HTBI primer set. One entry per CDR3 protein, called by TCRdb with MiXCR from the multiplex PCR reads. The sample consists of under 700,000 distinct CDR3 sequences, roughly a sixth of them appearing once.

Source material: blood. V gene TRBV19 combines with J gene TRBJ2-7; 9 nucleotides align to TRBD2. The sequence derives from a woman younger than 30 with Graves' hyperthyroidism. This CDR3 is CASSMGKRSGGPYFEEQYF. As DNA, the CDR3 is TGTGCCAGTAGTATGGGGAAGAGGAGCGGGGGGCCTTATTTCGAGGAGCAGTACTTC.